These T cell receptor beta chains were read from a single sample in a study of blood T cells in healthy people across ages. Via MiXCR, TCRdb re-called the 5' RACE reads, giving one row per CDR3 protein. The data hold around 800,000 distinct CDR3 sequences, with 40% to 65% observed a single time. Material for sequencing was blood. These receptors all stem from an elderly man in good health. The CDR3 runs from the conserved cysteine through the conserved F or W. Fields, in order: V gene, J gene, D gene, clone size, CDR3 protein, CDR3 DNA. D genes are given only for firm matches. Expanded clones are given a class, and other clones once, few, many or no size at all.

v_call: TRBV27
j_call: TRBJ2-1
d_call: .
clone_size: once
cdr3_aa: CASIGRQRLQFF
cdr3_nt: TGTGCCAGCATCGGGCGCCAAAGATTGCAGTTCTTC

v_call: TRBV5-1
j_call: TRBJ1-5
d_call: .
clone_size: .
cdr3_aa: CASSPFGAGDQPQHF
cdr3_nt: TGCGCCAGCAGCCCTTTTGGAGCAGGGGATCAGCCCCAGCATTTT

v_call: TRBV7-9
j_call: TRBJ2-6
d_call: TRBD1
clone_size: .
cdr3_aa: CASSTPIPQGFSFGANVLTF
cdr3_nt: TGTGCCAGCAGCACCCCCATCCCACAGGGGTTCAGCTTTGGGGCCAACGTCCTGACTTTC

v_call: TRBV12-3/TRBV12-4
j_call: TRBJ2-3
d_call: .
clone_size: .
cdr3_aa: CASSPNREGTDTQYF
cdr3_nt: TGTGCCAGCAGTCCCAACAGGGAGGGCACAGATACGCAGTATTTT

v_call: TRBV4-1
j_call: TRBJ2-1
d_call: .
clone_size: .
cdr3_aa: CASSQERRARFF
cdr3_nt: TGCGCCAGCAGCCAAGAAAGGAGAGCGCGGTTCTTC

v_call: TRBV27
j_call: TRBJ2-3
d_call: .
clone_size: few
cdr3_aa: CACGRRRTDTQYF
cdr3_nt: TGTGCCTGCGGGCGGAGGCGCACAGATACGCAGTATTTT

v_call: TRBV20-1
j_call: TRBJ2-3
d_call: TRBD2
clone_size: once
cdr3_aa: CSAGVIAGDTQYF
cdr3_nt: TGCAGTGCCGGGGTGATAGCGGGAGATACGCAGTATTTT

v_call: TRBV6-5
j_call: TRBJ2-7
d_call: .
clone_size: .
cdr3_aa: CASSYQPGLPLEQYF
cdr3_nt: TGTGCCAGCAGTTACCAACCAGGACTACCCCTCGAGCAGTACTTC

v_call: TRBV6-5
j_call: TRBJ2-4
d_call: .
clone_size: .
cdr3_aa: CASSNARTDMQYF
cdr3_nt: TGTGCCAGCAGCAACGCCAGAACCGATATGCAGTACTTC

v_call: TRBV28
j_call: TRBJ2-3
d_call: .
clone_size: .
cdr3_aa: CASSKAGSDTQYF
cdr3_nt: TGTGCCAGCAGCAAGGCGGGCTCGGATACGCAGTATTTT

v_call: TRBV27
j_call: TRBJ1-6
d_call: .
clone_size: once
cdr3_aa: CASSSSTYNSPLHF
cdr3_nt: TGTGCCAGCAGTTCGTCAACCTATAATTCACCCCTCCACTTT

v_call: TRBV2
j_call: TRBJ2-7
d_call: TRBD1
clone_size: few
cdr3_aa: CASSERQGTYEQYF
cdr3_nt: TGTGCCAGCAGTGAAAGACAGGGAACCTACGAGCAGTACTTC

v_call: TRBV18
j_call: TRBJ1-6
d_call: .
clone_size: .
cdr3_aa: CASSPEVQGPNSPLHF
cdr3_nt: TGTGCCAGCTCACCCGAAGTACAGGGTCCGAATTCACCCCTCCACTTT

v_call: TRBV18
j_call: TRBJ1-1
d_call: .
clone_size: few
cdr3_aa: CASSPGAMNTEAFF
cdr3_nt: TGTGCCAGCTCGCCAGGGGCTATGAACACTGAAGCTTTCTTT

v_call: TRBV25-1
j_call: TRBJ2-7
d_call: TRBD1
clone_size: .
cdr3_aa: CASSSTGQGPAYF
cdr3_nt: TGTGCCAGCAGCTCCACGGGACAGGGACCCGCGTACTTC

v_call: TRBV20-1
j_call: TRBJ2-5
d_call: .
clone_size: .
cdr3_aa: CSAISLARETQYF
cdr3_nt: TGCAGTGCTATATCTTTAGCTCGGGAGACCCAGTACTTC

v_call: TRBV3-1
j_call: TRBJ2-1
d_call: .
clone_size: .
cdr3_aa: CASSPDSNNEQFF
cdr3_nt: TGTGCCAGCAGCCCTGACAGCAACAATGAGCAGTTCTTC

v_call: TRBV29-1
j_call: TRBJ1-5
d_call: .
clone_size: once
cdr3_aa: CSVVGVDQPQHF
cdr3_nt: TGCAGCGTTGTGGGGGTCGATCAGCCCCAGCATTTT

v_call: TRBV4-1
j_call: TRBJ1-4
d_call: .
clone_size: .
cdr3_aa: CASSQDIRPDQEKLFF
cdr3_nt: TGCGCCAGCAGCCAAGATATTCGGCCAGATCAGGAAAAACTGTTTTTT

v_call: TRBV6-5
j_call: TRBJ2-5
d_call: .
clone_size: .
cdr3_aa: CASSFSTGTADLRGQYF
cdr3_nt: TGTGCCAGCAGTTTTAGTACAGGGACCGCGGATCTTAGGGGCCAGTACTTC

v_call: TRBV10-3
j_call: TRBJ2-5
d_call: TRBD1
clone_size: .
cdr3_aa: CATGQEQETQYF
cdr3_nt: TGTGCCACCGGACAGGAGCAAGAGACCCAGTACTTC

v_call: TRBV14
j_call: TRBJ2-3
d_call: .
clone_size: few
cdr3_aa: CASSQAGPKPSITDTQYF
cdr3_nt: TGTGCCAGCAGCCAAGCGGGACCTAAACCCTCTATCACAGATACGCAGTATTTT

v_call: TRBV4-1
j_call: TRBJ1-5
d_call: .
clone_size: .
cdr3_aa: CASSQQLFFGDQPQHF
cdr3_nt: TGCGCCAGCAGCCAACAATTATTCTTCGGGGATCAGCCCCAGCATTTT

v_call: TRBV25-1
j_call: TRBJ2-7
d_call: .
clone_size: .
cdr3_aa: CASSVPGFYEQYF
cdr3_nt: TGTGCCAGCAGTGTCCCGGGGTTCTACGAGCAGTACTTC

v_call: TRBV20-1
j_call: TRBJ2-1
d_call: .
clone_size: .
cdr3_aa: CSAGGYNEQFF
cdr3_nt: TGCAGCGCTGGGGGCTACAATGAGCAGTTCTTC

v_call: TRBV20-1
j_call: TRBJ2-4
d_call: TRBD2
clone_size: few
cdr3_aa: CSARRLAGGYNEQYF
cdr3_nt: TGCAGTGCTAGAAGGCTAGCGGGTGGGTACAATGAGCAGTACTTC

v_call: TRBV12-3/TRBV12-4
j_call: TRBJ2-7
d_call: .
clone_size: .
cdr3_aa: CASSLMRGHPYEQYF
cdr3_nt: TGTGCCAGCAGTTTAATGAGAGGGCACCCCTACGAGCAGTACTTC

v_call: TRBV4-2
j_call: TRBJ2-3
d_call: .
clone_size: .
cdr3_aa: CASIIPTGEDRDAYF
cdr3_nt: TGTGCCAGCATTATACCTACGGGGGAGGACAGAGACGCGTATTTT

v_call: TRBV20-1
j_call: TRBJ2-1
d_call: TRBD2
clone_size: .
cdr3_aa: CSAKLAGGPGYNEQFF
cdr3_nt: TGCAGTGCTAAGCTAGCGGGAGGGCCAGGATACAATGAGCAGTTCTTC

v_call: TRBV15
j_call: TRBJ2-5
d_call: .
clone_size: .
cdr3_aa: CATSRAEVYPGQETQYF
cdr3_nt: TGTGCCACCAGCAGAGCCGAGGTCTACCCAGGGCAAGAGACCCAGTACTTC

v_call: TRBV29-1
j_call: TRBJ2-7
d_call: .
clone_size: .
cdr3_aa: CSGQNPLYEQYF
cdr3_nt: TGCAGCGGACAGAACCCCCTCTACGAGCAGTACTTC

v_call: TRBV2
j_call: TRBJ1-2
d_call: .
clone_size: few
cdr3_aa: CASRPEQGPYYGYTF
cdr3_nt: TGTGCCAGCAGGCCCGAACAGGGCCCGTACTATGGCTACACCTTC

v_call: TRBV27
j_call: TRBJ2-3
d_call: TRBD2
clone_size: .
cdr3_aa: CASSSLRTSGSTDTQYF
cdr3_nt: TGTGCCAGCAGTTCCCTAAGGACTAGCGGTAGCACAGATACGCAGTATTTT

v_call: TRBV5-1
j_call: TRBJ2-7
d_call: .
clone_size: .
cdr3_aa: CASSATAPRYEQYF
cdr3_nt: TGCGCCAGCAGCGCAACTGCGCCCCGCTACGAGCAGTACTTC

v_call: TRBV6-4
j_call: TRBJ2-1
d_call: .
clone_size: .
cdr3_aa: CASSVGGGPANEQFF
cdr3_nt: TGTGCCAGCAGTGTTGGTGGGGGCCCAGCAAATGAGCAGTTCTTC